Listed here are 3 T cell receptor beta chains from one sample, sequenced in a study of identical twins. One entry per CDR3 protein results from TCRdb running MiXCR on the 5' RACE reads. The sample gives a few hundred thousand distinct CDR3 sequences, about 18% of which show up once; about 12% is in the top ten. Sequenced material: naive T cells sorted from blood. These receptors were obtained from a man over 45 in good health.

This clonotype has only a few counts. The rearrangement joins TRBV11-2 to TRBJ2-7, with 8 bases matching TRBD1. V trimming: 5 bases; J trimming: 3 bases; junction bases outside the gene matches: 9. Germline loops: CDR1 SGHAT, CDR2 FQNNGV. The CDR3 sequence is 15 residues long. The CDR3 reads CASSGGQAPYYEQYF. Written as DNA, the CDR3 is TGTGCCAGCAGCGGGGGACAGGCGCCCTACTACGAGCAGTACTTC.

This clonotype was picked up many times. The chain has TRBV4-2 and TRBJ1-4; D not resolved. V lost 0 bases, J lost 5 bases, and 10 bases lay in between. This CDR3 has 15 residues. Germline assignment: CDR1 LGHNA and CDR2 YNFKEQ. The CDR3 protein is CASSQDGIGNEKLFF. The CDR3 coding sequence is TGTGCCAGCAGCCAAGATGGCATTGGCAATGAAAAACTGTTTTTT.

V usage is TRBV10-3 and J usage is TRBJ1-1; D is perhaps TRBD1 (6 bases). The V and J ends lost 2 bases and 1 base respectively, with 17 bases between them. The germline V gene has CDR1 ENHRY and CDR2 SYGVKD. The CDR3 extends over 17 amino acids. In DNA form, the CDR3 reads TGTGCCATCAGTGAGCCGGGACAAGGCTTTCAGAACACTGAAGCTTTCTTT. It encodes CAISEPGQGFQNTEAFF.